Following are 7 T cell receptor beta chains from one sample sequenced in a study of cytomegalovirus exposure and HLA in healthy donors. PCR primers comprised 60 Vbeta and 13 Jbeta primers. Some clones are missing from TCRdb's copy, which holds only in-frame ones; the method was immunoSEQ multiplex PCR. Found here are 150,000 to 200,000 clones, around 85% of them singletons; the top ten hold 1.5% to 2%. What was sequenced was PBMCs. Every receptor here comes from a man younger than 35 in good health and CMV-seronegative.

The V call is TRBV7-9, the J call TRBJ1-1; D is unresolved. With 4 bases removed from V and 1 base from J, the gap between germline ends came to 19 bases. Germline CDR1 is SEHNR and CDR2 is FQNEAQ (reference sequence). This CDR3 comprises 17 residues. The CDR3 region has the DNA TGTGCCAGCAGCTCGGTTGGGAGACAAACTTCGAACACTGAAGCTTTCTTT. It specifies CASSSVGRQTSNTEAFF.

This rearrangement joins TRBV11-2 to TRBJ1-2; weak D call: TRBD1 (6 bases). With 7 bases removed from V and 3 bases from J, the gap between germline ends came to 18 bases. The CDR3 spans 15 residues. Germline CDR1 is SGHAT and CDR2 is FQNNGV. CDR3 DNA sequence: TGTGCCAGCACCCTCCGGGGGGGGCTCGACTATGGCTACACCTTC. This sequence encodes CASTLRGGLDYGYTF.

The chain joins TRBV5-1 to TRBJ2-7, with a weak D call TRBD1 (5 bases). Germline V gene sequence: CDR1 SGHRS, CDR2 YFSETQ. The CDR3 contains 14 residues. Trimming pared 4 bases from V and 3 bases from J, leaving 14 bases between. CDR3 DNA sequence: TGCGCCAGCAGCGTAGCCTCAGGGTTCTACGAGCAGTACTTC. The encoded protein is CASSVASGFYEQYF.

This chain joins TRBV19 and TRBJ2-1; a possible D gene is TRBD1 (6 bases). V lost 7 bases and J lost 11, with 12 bases in between. The CDR3 has 11 amino acids. The germline gives CDR1 LNHDA, CDR2 SQIVND (reference sequence). The CDR3 DNA reads TGTGCCAGTATGGGGGCTAGTAAGCAGTTCTTC. It specifies CASMGASKQFF.

The genes are TRBV27 and TRBJ2-5, with no clear D. TRBJ2-7 matches the DNA end more closely, so the J call is doubtful. CDR3 length: 16 residues. Germline assignment: CDR1 MNHEY and CDR2 SMNVEV (reference sequence). The CDR3: CASRSTPGPSSYEQYF. As DNA, the CDR3 is TGTGCCAGCAGGTCGACACCGGGCCCTAGCTCCTACGAGCAGTACTTC.

This sequence joins TRBV9 and TRBJ1-3, with D unclear. This CDR3 is built from 14 residues. Germline-derived CDR1 and CDR2 are SGDLS and YYNGEE. V lost 0 bases, J lost 2 bases, and 6 bases lay in between. The CDR3 loop reads CASSVVSPGNTIYF. DNA for the CDR3: TGTGCCAGCAGCGTAGTTAGCCCTGGAAACACCATATATTTT.

The J gene is TRBJ2-7, the V gene TRBV28; 7 nucleotides agree with TRBD2. This CDR3 is built from 17 residues. V lost 2 bases, J lost 3 bases, and 13 bases stayed unmatched. Germline V gives CDR1 MDHEN, CDR2 SYDVKM. CDR3 region: CASSLGEVAGVGYEQYF. The CDR3 DNA is TGTGCCAGCAGTTTAGGTGAAGTGGCGGGAGTCGGCTACGAGCAGTACTTC.